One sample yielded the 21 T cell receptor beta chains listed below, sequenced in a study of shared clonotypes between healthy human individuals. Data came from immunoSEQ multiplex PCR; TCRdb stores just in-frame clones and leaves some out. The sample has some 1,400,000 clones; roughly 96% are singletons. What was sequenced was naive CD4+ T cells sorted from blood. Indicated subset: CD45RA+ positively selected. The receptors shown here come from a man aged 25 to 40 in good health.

In DNA, the CDR3 is TGTGCCAGCAGTCCGGGGACAGGGATTGTCTACGAGCAGTACTTC. Translation: CASSPGTGIVYEQYF. This rearrangement joins TRBV28 to TRBJ2-7, with 9 bases matching TRBD1. This CDR3 spans 15 amino acids. V dropped 5 bases and J dropped 3; count of bases not matched to a gene: 8. The germline gives CDR1 MDHEN, CDR2 SYDVKM.

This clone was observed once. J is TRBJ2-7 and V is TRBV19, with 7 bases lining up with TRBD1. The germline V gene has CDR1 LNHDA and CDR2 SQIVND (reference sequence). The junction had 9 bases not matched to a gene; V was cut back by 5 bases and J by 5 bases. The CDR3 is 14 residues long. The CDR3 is CASSRQGRTDEQYF. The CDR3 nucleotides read TGTGCCAGTAGTCGACAGGGACGCACAGACGAGCAGTACTTC.

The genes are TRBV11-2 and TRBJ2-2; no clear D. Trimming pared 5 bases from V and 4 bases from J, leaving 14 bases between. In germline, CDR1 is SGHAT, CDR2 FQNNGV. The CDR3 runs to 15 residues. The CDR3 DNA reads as TGTGCCAGCAGCCCATCCCCGTGGGGCACCGGGGAGCTGTTTTTT. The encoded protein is CASSPSPWGTGELFF.

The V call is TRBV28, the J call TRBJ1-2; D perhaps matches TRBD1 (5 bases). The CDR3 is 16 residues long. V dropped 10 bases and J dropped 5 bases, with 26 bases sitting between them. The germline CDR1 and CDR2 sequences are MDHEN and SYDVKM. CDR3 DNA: TGTGCCACCAAAGGGGAAGCAGGGAGACGACGGTATGGCTACACCTTC. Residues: CATKGEAGRRRYGYTF.

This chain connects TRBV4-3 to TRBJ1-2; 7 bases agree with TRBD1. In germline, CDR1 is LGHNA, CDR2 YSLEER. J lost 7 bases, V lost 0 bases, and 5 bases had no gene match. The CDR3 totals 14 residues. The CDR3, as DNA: TGCGCCAGCAGCCAAGAACAGGGGAATTTTGGCTACACCTTC. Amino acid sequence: CASSQEQGNFGYTF.

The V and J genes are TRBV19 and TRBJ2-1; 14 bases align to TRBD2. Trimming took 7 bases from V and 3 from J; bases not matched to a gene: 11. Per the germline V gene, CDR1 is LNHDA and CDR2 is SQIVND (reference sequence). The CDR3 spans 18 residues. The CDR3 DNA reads TGTGCCAGTACCAGGCGCCCGGGACTAGCGGGAGTCTACAATGAGCAGTTCTTC. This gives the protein CASTRRPGLAGVYNEQFF.

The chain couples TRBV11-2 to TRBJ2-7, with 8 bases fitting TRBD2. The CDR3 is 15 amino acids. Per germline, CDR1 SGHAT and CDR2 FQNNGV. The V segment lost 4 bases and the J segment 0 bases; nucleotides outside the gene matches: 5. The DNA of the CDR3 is TGTGCCAGCAGCTCGATAGCGGGAAACTCCTACGAGCAGTACTTC. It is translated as CASSSIAGNSYEQYF.

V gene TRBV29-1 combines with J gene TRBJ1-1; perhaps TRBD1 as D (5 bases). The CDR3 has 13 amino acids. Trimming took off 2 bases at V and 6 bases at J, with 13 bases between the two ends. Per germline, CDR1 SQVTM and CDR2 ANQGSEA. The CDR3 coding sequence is TGCAGCGTTGAACAGGGTTTGATCGCTGAAGCTTTCTTT. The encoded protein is CSVEQGLIAEAFF.

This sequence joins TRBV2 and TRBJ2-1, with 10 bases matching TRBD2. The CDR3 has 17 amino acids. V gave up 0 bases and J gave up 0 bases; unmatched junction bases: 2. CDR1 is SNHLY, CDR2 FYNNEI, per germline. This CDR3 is CASSEAPSGSSYNEQFF. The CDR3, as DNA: TGTGCCAGCAGTGAAGCCCCTAGCGGGAGCTCCTACAATGAGCAGTTCTTC.

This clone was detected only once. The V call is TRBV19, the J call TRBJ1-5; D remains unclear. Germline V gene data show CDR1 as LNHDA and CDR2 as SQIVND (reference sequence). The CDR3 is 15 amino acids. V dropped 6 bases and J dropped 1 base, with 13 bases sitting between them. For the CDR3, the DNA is TGTGCCAGTAGCCCTCGCGGTGTAAGCAATCAGCCCCAGCATTTT. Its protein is CASSPRGVSNQPQHF.

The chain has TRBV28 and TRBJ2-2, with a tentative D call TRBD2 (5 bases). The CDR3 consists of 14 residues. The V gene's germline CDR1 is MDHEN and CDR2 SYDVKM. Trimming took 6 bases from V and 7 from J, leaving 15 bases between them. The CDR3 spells CASSPWGEGGELFF. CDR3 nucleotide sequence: TGTGCCAGCAGCCCTTGGGGTGAGGGCGGGGAGCTGTTTTTT.

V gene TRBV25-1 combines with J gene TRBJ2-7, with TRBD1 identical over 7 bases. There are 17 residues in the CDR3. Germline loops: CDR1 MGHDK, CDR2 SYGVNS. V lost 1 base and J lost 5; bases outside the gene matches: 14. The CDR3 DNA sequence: TGTGCCAGCAGTGAATTGCTAGGACAGGCAAACGGGGACGAGCAGTACTTC. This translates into CASSELLGQANGDEQYF.

The CDR3 DNA reads as TGTGCCAGTACCCCCAGAGGGGGCCTAACCCAGCCCCAGCATTTT. It encodes CASTPRGGLTQPQHF. This chain links TRBV19 with TRBJ1-5; 7 nucleotides align to TRBD1. The germline V gene has CDR1 LNHDA and CDR2 SQIVND (reference sequence). V lost 7 bases to trimming and J lost 7 bases; unmatched junction nucleotides: 13. The length of the CDR3 is 15 residues.

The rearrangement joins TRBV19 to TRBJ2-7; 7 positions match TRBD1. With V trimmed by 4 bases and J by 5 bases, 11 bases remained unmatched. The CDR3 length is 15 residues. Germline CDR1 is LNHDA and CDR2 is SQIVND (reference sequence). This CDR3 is CASSTNPGTAHEQYF. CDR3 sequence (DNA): TGTGCCAGTAGTACGAATCCCGGGACAGCCCACGAGCAGTACTTC. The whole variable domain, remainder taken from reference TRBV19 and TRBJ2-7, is DGGITQSPKYLFRKEGQNVTLSCEQNLNHDAMYWYRQDPGQGLRLIYYSQIVNDFQKGDIAEGYSVSREKKESFPLTVTSAQKNPTAFYLCASSTNPGTAHEQYFGPGTRLTVT.

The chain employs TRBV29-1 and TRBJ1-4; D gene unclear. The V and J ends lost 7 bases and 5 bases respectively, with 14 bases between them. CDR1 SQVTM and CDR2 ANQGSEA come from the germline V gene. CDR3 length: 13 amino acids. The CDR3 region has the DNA TGCAGCGGGACGGGAGGCTCAAATGAAAAACTGTTTTTT. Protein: CSGTGGSNEKLFF. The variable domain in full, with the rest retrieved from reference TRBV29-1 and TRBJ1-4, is SAVISQKPSRDICQRGTSLTIQCQVDSQVTMMFWYRQQPGQSLTLIATANQGSEATYESGFVIDKFPISRPNLTFSTLTVSNMSPEDSSIYLCSGTGGSNEKLFFGSGTQLSVL.

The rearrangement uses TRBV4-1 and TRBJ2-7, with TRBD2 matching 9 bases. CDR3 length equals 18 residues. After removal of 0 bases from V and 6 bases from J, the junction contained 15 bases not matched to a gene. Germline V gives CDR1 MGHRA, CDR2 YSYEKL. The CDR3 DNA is TGCGCCAGCAGCCAAGATCGAAGGGCTAGCGGGACTTACCGCGAGCAGTACTTC. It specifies CASSQDRRASGTYREQYF.

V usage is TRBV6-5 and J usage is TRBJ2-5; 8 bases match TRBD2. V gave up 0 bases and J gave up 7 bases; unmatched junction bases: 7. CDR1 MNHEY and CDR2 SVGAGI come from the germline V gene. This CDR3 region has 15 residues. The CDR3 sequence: CASSYSLALAGTQYF. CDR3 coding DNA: TGTGCCAGCAGTTACTCGTTGGCCCTAGCGGGGACCCAGTACTTC.

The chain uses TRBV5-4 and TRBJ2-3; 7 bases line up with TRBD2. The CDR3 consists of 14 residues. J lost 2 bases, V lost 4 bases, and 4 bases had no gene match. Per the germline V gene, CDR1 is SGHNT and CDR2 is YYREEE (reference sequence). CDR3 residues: CASSAGDFTDTQYF. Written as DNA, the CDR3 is TGTGCCAGCAGCGCGGGGGACTTCACAGATACGCAGTATTTT.

In nucleotides, the CDR3 is TGTGCCTGGAGTGTACTCGGGGTTAGCGACGAGCAGTACTTC. Translating gives CAWSVLGVSDEQYF. The chain is built from TRBV30 and TRBJ2-7; a possible D gene is TRBD2 (5 bases). CDR1 is GTSNPN, CDR2 SVGIG, per germline (reference sequence). Trimming took off 0 bases at V and 5 bases at J, with 14 bases between the two ends. The CDR3 extends over 14 amino acids.

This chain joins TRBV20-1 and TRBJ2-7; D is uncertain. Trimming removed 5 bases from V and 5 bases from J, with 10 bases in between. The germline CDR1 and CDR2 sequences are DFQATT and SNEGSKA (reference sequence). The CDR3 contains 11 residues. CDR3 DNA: TGCAGTGCTGGACCGGACGACGAGCAGTACTTC. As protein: CSAGPDDEQYF.

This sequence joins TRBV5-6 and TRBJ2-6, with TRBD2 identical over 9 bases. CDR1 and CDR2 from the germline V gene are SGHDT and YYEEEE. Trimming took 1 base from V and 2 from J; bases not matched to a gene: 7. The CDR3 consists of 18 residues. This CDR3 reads CASSLRLAGLAGANVLTF. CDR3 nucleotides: TGTGCCAGCAGCTTGAGGCTAGCGGGACTAGCTGGGGCCAACGTCCTGACTTTC.